The 7 T cell receptor beta chains presented below share a single source sample, sequenced in a study of blood T cell repertoires in COVID-19. Here immunoSEQ multiplex PCR was the method, and the copy in TCRdb shows in-frame clones only, minus some. The table lists over 200,000 clones, around four fifths of them singletons. Material: peripheral blood. The receptors shown here come from a middle-aged man with active or convalescent COVID-19.

The chain joins TRBV6-5 to TRBJ2-7; TRBD1 matches at 7 bases. J gave up 3 bases and V 10 bases, and 6 bases lay outside the gene matches. The CDR3 consists of 12 residues. Germline V lookup: CDR1 MNHEY, CDR2 SVGAGI. The CDR3 protein is CATGGPNYEQYF. Written as DNA, the CDR3 is TGTGCCACAGGGGGACCAAACTACGAGCAGTACTTC.

This clone was detected ten times or more. V usage is TRBV19 and J usage is TRBJ1-5; no definite D call. Germline V lookup: CDR1 LNHDA, CDR2 SQIVND (reference sequence). The CDR3 runs 16 residues. The V end lost 3 bases, the J end lost 0 bases, and 12 bases lay between the germline ends. CDR3 protein: CASSIGDLYSNQPQHF. The CDR3, as DNA: TGTGCCAGTAGTATCGGGGATCTTTATAGCAATCAGCCCCAGCATTTT.

The V call is TRBV5-5, the J call TRBJ2-7; unclear D gene. With 2 bases removed from V and 0 bases from J, the gap between germline ends came to 6 bases. The CDR3 contains 13 residues. Germline loops: CDR1 SGHKS, CDR2 YYEKEE (reference sequence). The CDR3 DNA is TGTGCCAGCAGCTTCGGGTACTCCTACGAGCAGTACTTC. Residues: CASSFGYSYEQYF. Complete variable domain (other parts from reference TRBV5-5 and TRBJ2-7): DAGVTQSPTHLIKTRGQQVTLRCSPISGHKSVSWYQQVLGQGPQFIFQYYEKEERGRGNFPDRFSARQFPNYSSELNVNALLLGDSALYLCASSFGYSYEQYFGPGTRLTVT.

In this sample, this clone turned up a few times. As DNA, the CDR3 is TGTGCCAGCAGCCAAGGACGGGCGGCAGGGGTTAGCGAGACCCAGTACTTC. It yields the protein CASSQGRAAGVSETQYF. The chain has TRBV3-1 (or the pseudogene TRBV3-2) and TRBJ2-5; perhaps TRBD1 as D (6 bases). CDR1 and CDR2 from the germline V gene are LGHDT and YNNKEL (reference sequence). The CDR3 sequence is 17 residues long. Trimming removed 1 base at V and 5 bases at J, with 20 bases between.

The chain couples TRBV5-4 to TRBJ2-1, with 13 bases identical to TRBD2. V shed 4 bases, J shed 6 bases, and the junction held 10 bases outside the gene matches. CDR1 is SGHNT, CDR2 YYREEE, per germline (reference sequence). CDR3 length: 17 amino acids. The CDR3 nucleotides read TGTGCCAGCAGCCTTACTAGCGGGGGGGCGTTTCTCAATGAGCAGTTCTTC. Its protein product is CASSLTSGGAFLNEQFF.

This clone was counted only a few times. The rearrangement links TRBV7-2 to TRBJ1-1; a weak D match, TRBD1 (5 bases). V was shortened by 5 bases and J by 5 bases, with 18 bases between the two germline ends. The CDR3 loop spans 15 amino acids. Per germline, CDR1 SGHTA and CDR2 FQGNSA. The CDR3 nucleotides read TGTGCCAGCAGCGCCTCGGGGGATCTGGGGACTGAAGCTTTCTTT. The encoded protein is CASSASGDLGTEAFF.

The chain uses TRBV6-6 and TRBJ1-6; the match to TRBD1 covers 7 bases. Germline V CDR1 and CDR2: MNHNY, SVGAGI (reference sequence). V was pared by 5 bases and J by 10 bases, with 17 bases of the junction left unmatched. The CDR3 length is 17 residues. CDR3 sequence (DNA): TGTGCCAGCAGTCTACAAGGGTCGGGGGACAGTCGATCACCCCTCCACTTT. Protein product: CASSLQGSGDSRSPLHF.